This T cell receptor beta chain was retrieved from a study of CD8+ T cells in alopecia areata (dated by TCRdb to the late 2010s). Background on the whole study: The study used high-throughput TCRbeta sequencing to examine T cell clonal expansion in alopecia areata, in both the C3H/HeJ mouse model and human patients. Scalp tissue and sorted CD4+ and CD8+ peripheral blood T cells from patchy and totalis/universalis alopecia areata patients and from healthy controls were covered by human TCRbeta sequencing. Scalp clonality was compared among normal scalp (n=4), patchy alopecia areata scalp (n=8), and alopecia totalis/universalis scalp (n=8). RNA came from the PAXgene miRNA kit for fixed scalp, the miRNeasy kit for PBMCs, and the RNeasy kit for mouse skin. TCRbeta CDR3 regions were amplified by immunoSEQ multiplex PCR using 35 Vbeta forward and 13 Jbeta reverse primers.

A single count supports this clone. No cognate antigen has been identified for it. The input lacks base qualities; no much larger clone sits a single base away. From alopecia areata patients, peripheral blood was collected along with lesional scalp punch biopsies. PBMCs were isolated by density centrifugation and stained for CD3, CD4 and CD8, and CD4+ and CD8+ T cells were sorted on a FACSAria. Alopecia areata patients who were not treated were recruited through a multicenter biomarker study. Blood CD8+ T cells from a handful of biomarker-study patients were further sorted into NKG2D-low and NKG2D-high fractions. Libraries were made using the immunoSEQ multiplex PCR assay. RNA was extracted from all samples and reverse transcribed into cDNA, which served as template for TCR sequencing. SuperScript III was used for first-strand cDNA synthesis, primed with a 2:1 mix of oligo-dT and random hexamers. Amplification bias was assessed with a synthetic immune receptor repertoire, and residual bias was removed computationally. The published analysis was carried out like this. After raw reads were preprocessed to remove errors, the CDR3 was defined following IMGT conventions as running from the conserved cysteine to phenylalanine. Clonality was computed as 1 minus the Shannon entropy, with the entropy normalized by log2 of the number of productive unique TCRs. Whether scalp clones were CD4 or CD8 was inferred by matching scalp TCRbeta sequences against CD4 and CD8 repertoires sorted from blood. Sourced from immuneACCESS, this table was stored by TCRdb with only in-frame sequences that have V and J called. A share of the clones is absent; for the studies checked, an unresolved V gene accounts for under half, and the remainder has no known explanation. Clonal size and the V and J genes are those of that table, whereas D and trimming came from the DNA. The sample records approximately 30,000 clones, 62% of which are singletons. Over 15% of the sample is held by the ten biggest clonotypes.

According to the germline V gene, CDR1 reads SGHRS and CDR2 reads YFSETQ. The cysteine opens and the phenylalanine closes a CDR3 of 16 amino acids. The only DNA kept is the CDR3, 48 bases in frame from the first base. Here V drops 2 bases and J drops 3 bases, and the junction holds 8 bases not matched to any gene. The research as a whole found: Compared with mice, TCR sequences shared between patients were less clear, possibly partly because of HLA diversity across the patient population. Unlike mouse skin, which is dominated by gammadelta T cells, normal human skin has resident alphabeta T cells that are also sequenced, and this complicates analysis of the scalp TCR repertoire. Higher clonality and more expanded CD8+ clones were observed in lesional scalp than in normal scalp, particularly in alopecia totalis/universalis, a finding suggestive of antigenic drive.

The TCR was taken from a human donor with alopecia areata. The sequenced sample was NKG2D-high CD8+ T cells sorted from blood. Per the publication, the cell subset or site label means: sorted CD8+ NKG2D-high blood T cells. Rearrangement joined TRBV5-1 to TRBJ2-1; 7 of the junction bases match TRBD2. The DNA sequence reads TGCGCCAGCAGCTTTAATAGCGGGTACCTCTACAATGAGCAGTTCTTC. Its product reads: CASSFNSGYLYNEQFF. When the CDR3 is completed using the reference TRBV5-1 and TRBJ2-1 genes on either side, the full variable domain is KAGVTQTPRYLIKTRGQQVTLSCSPISGHRSVSWYQQTPGQGLQFLFEYFSETQRNKGNFPGRFSGRQFSNSRSEMNVSTLELGDSALYLCASSFNSGYLYNEQFFGPGTRLTVL.